The 21 T cell receptor beta chains below were found in one sample sequenced in a study of blood T cells in healthy people across ages. Using a J-beta primer mix together with a sample-barcoded 5' primer, a second PCR was run for about 7 to 12 cycles. One entry per CDR3 protein, called by TCRdb with MiXCR from the 5' RACE reads. The sample records around 670,000 distinct CDR3 sequences, roughly 31% being singletons. The sample consisted of blood. These TCRs come from a woman at least 80 years old in good health.

This clonotype has at least ten counts. Here the CDR3 reads CSARPISGPPHNEQFF. For the CDR3, the DNA is TGCAGTGCTAGACCGATTAGCGGGCCGCCACACAATGAGCAGTTCTTC. This sequence joins TRBV20-1 and TRBJ2-1; 7 positions match TRBD2. V lost 2 bases, J lost 5 bases, and 12 bases stayed unmatched. From germline, CDR1 is DFQATT and CDR2 SNEGSKA (reference sequence). The CDR3 length is 16 residues.

Notes on this clonotype: Given a much more abundant clone one base away, this may be a read error. CDR3 protein: CASSVAPGFAYEQYF. DNA of the CDR3: TGTGCCAGCAGCGTAGCTCCGGGTTTCGCCTACGAGCAGTACTTC. The V call is TRBV9, the J call TRBJ2-7; no definite D call. The CDR3 consists of 15 residues. Trimming removed 0 bases from V and 2 bases from J, with 12 bases in between. CDR1 and CDR2 (germline): SGDLS, YYNGEE.

Turning to this clonotype: This sequence may be a read error, since a much larger clone differs from it by one base. The V and J genes are TRBV7-3 and TRBJ2-3, with a possible D match to TRBD1 (6 bases). Per germline, CDR1 SGHTA and CDR2 FQGTGA. V was clipped by 5 bases and J by 5 bases, with 11 bases between them. CDR3 length equals 13 residues. The CDR3 sequence is CASSRGQRDTQYF. In DNA, the CDR3 is TGTGCCAGCAGCCGTGGACAGCGAGATACGCAGTATTTT.

This clonotype was counted ten times or more. The chain uses TRBV4-2 and TRBJ2-2, with 8 bases lining up with TRBD1. Trimming took 1 base from V and 0 from J; bases not matched to a gene: 10. Germline CDR1 and CDR2: LGHNA and YNFKEQ. The CDR3 contains 19 residues. As DNA, the CDR3 is TGTGCCAGCAGCCAAGCCCAGGGACAGGCCCCTTCGAACACCGGGGAGCTGTTTTTT. Its translation is CASSQAQGQAPSNTGELFF.

This clonotype was found many times. This chain's CDR3 is CASTTPWAYNEQFF. CDR3 DNA sequence: TGTGCCAGCACCACCCCGTGGGCCTACAATGAGCAGTTCTTC. The gene calls are TRBV12-3 or TRBV12-4 and TRBJ2-1; the D is unclear. This CDR3 is built from 14 residues. Trimming stripped 7 bases from V and 2 bases from J, with 12 bases between.

In the case of this clonotype: A much larger clone is a single base away; this may be a read error. The J gene is TRBJ1-2, the V gene TRBV6-1; 7 bases map to TRBD1. Trimming removed 6 bases from V and 7 bases from J; junction bases left unmatched: 8. The germline CDR1 and CDR2 sequences are MNHNS and SASEGT. The CDR3 has 13 amino acids. CDR3 DNA: TGTGCCAGCAGGATACAGGGGATGGCTGGCTACACCTTC. Translating it yields CASRIQGMAGYTF.

The V gene is TRBV10-3, the J gene TRBJ2-7, with D perhaps TRBD1 (6 bases). Germline assignment: CDR1 ENHRY and CDR2 SYGVKD. The CDR3 spans 14 residues. Trimming pared 4 bases from V and 4 bases from J, leaving 14 bases between. The CDR3 loop is CAISAGVSLYEQYF. The DNA for the CDR3 is TGTGCCATCAGTGCAGGGGTGTCCCTTTACGAGCAGTACTTC.

This clonotype was seen ten or more times. V usage is TRBV7-2 and J usage is TRBJ2-4; 9 nucleotides agree with TRBD1. V gave up 0 bases and J gave up 7 bases; unmatched junction bases: 7. This CDR3 contains 16 residues. CDR1 and CDR2 from the germline V gene are SGHTA and FQGNSA. The CDR3 nucleotides are TGTGCCAGCAGCTTAGCTACACAGGGGGCTGTGAACATTCAGTACTTC. Protein: CASSLATQGAVNIQYF. Using reference TRBV7-2 and TRBJ2-4 for the parts outside the CDR3, the full variable domain is GAGVSQSPSNKVTEKGKDVELRCDPISGHTALYWYRQSLGQGLEFLIYFQGNSAPDKSGLPSDRFSAERTGGSVSTLTIQRTQQEDSAVYLCASSLATQGAVNIQYFGAGTRLSVL.

The chain uses TRBV7-8 and TRBJ1-1; D is undetermined. The CDR3 spans 15 residues. Germline loops: CDR1 SGHVS, CDR2 FQNEAQ. Trimming removed 7 bases at V and 3 bases at J, with 18 bases between. CDR3 nucleotide sequence: TGTGCCAGCACTACATGGGCTAGGGTCGACACTGAAGCTTTCTTT. Amino acid sequence: CASTTWARVDTEAFF.

This clonotype was observed a handful of times. The chain has TRBV4-1 and TRBJ2-5; no clear D. This CDR3 comprises 16 residues. V lost 4 bases and J lost 5, with 20 bases in between. In germline, CDR1 is MGHRA, CDR2 YSYEKL. The CDR3 spells CASSPHDLVTCETQYF. The CDR3 DNA sequence: TGCGCCAGCAGCCCACACGATCTCGTGACCTGTGAGACCCAGTACTTC.

This clonotype occurred once. The V and J genes are TRBV4-1 and TRBJ1-1, with D unclear. CDR3 length equals 20 residues. CDR1 is MGHRA and CDR2 is YSYEKL in the germline V gene. Trimming shortened V by 0 bases and J by 3 bases, and 26 bases separated the two germline ends. The CDR3 coding sequence is TGCGCCAGCAGCCAAGAGATTCGCGCGCTGAGAGACGGCACAGACACTGAAGCTTTCTTT. Its translation: CASSQEIRALRDGTDTEAFF.

In this sample, this clonotype turned up many times. The chain carries TRBV5-1 and TRBJ2-5; 9 nucleotides match TRBD2. The CDR3 spans 15 residues. Germline V gene sequence: CDR1 SGHRS, CDR2 YFSETQ. Germline trimming cut 1 base from V and 11 bases from J; bases unmatched to any gene: 12. CDR3 sequence reads: CASSLQSSGEGKQYF. CDR3 DNA: TGCGCCAGCAGCTTGCAGTCTAGCGGGGAGGGTAAGCAGTACTTC.

This clonotype was detected ten times or more. The chain couples TRBV29-1 to TRBJ2-1; tentative D call: TRBD2 (6 bases). There are 15 residues in the CDR3. In germline, CDR1 is SQVTM, CDR2 ANQGSEA. The V end was cut by 6 bases, the J end by 0 bases, with 15 bases between. CDR3 DNA: TGCAGCGTCCCCCGGGGGATGGGCTCCTACAATGAGCAGTTCTTC. Residues: CSVPRGMGSYNEQFF.

This clonotype has ten or more counts. This rearrangement joins TRBV20-1 to TRBJ2-3; 11 bases map to TRBD1. V was clipped by 4 bases and J by 4 bases; unmatched bases: 4. Germline V gives CDR1 DFQATT, CDR2 SNEGSKA (reference sequence). This CDR3 has 14 amino acids. CDR3 sequence: CSATDRGQSDTQYF. The DNA for the CDR3 is TGCAGTGCTACGGACAGGGGGCAGTCAGATACGCAGTATTTT.

With regard to this clonotype: A read error may be the cause here, since a much bigger clone is one base away. The V gene is TRBV12-3 or TRBV12-4, the J gene TRBJ2-1; D may correspond to TRBD1 or TRBD2 (5 bases each). The J call may be mistaken, given a closer DNA end match to TRBJ2-7. The length of the CDR3 is 15 residues. In DNA form, the CDR3 reads TGTGCCAGCAGTCCCGGGACCACCACCTACAATGAGCAGTACTTC. Protein: CASSPGTTTYNEQYF.

CDR3: CASSPWTF. DNA for the CDR3: TGCGCCAGCAGCCCATGGACTTTC. The rearrangement links TRBV5-1 to TRBJ2-6; the D is unclear. Germline loops: CDR1 SGHRS, CDR2 YFSETQ. This CDR3 has 8 residues. Trimming removed 4 bases at V and 18 bases at J, with 5 bases between.

This clonotype appeared many times. J is TRBJ2-5 and V is TRBV11-2; D perhaps matches TRBD2 (7 bases). The CDR3 has 15 residues. Germline V CDR1 and CDR2: SGHAT, FQNNGV. Trimming shortened V by 4 bases and J by 4 bases, and 16 bases separated the two germline ends. CDR3 coding DNA: TGTGCCAGCAGCTGGGGGCCGCGGGGGCGAGAGACCCAGTACTTC. This encodes CASSWGPRGRETQYF.

This clonotype was detected many times. The gene calls are TRBV7-8 and TRBJ2-7; 9 bases map to TRBD2. Germline CDR1 is SGHVS and CDR2 is FQNEAQ. The V and J ends lost 10 bases and 2 bases, in that order; junction bases with no gene match: 9. The CDR3 is 14 residues long. The CDR3 DNA sequence: TGTGCCACCACCAGGGCTAGCGGGGCCTACGAGCAGTACTTC. Its protein is CATTRASGAYEQYF.

The chain is built from TRBV7-8 and TRBJ1-5; possibly TRBD1 for D (5 bases). V dropped 1 base and J dropped 7 bases, with 14 bases sitting between them. Germline CDR1 and CDR2: SGHVS and FQNEAQ. The CDR3 runs 15 residues. The CDR3 spells CASSLDGGSRQPQHF. CDR3 nucleotides: TGTGCCAGCAGCTTAGATGGGGGGTCCAGACAGCCCCAGCATTTT.

The CDR3 sequence: CASSPTRGNTDTQYF. The CDR3 nucleotides are TGTGCCAGCAGTCCCACTAGAGGTAACACAGATACGCAGTATTTT. The chain combines TRBV12-3 or TRBV12-4 with TRBJ2-3; possible D gene TRBD2, 5 bases. V dropped 5 bases and J dropped 2 bases, with 14 bases sitting between them. The CDR3 is 15 amino acids.

This chain connects TRBV15 to TRBJ2-5, with 7 bases lining up with TRBD1. CDR1 and CDR2 from the germline V gene are LNHNV and YYDKDF (reference sequence). V shed 9 bases and J 4 bases; nucleotides not matched to a gene: 8. The CDR3 spans 13 residues. This CDR3 is CATEKGGGETQYF. The CDR3 DNA follows: TGTGCCACGGAGAAAGGGGGCGGAGAGACCCAGTACTTC.